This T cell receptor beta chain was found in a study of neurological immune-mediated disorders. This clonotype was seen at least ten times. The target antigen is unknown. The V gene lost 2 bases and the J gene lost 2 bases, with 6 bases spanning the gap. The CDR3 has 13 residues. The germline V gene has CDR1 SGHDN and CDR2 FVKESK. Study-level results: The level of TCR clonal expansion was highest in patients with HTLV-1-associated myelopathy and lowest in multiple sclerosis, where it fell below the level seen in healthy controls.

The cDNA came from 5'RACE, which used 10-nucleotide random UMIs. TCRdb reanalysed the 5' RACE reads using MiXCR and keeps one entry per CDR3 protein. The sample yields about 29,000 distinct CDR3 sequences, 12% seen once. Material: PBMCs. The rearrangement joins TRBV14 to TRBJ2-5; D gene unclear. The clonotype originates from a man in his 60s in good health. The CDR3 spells CASSQFFQETQYF. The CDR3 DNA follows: TGTGCCAGCAGCCAATTCTTTCAAGAGACCCAGTACTTC. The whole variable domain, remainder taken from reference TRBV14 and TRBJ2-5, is EAGVTQFPSHSVIEKGQTVTLRCDPISGHDNLYWYRRVMGKEIKFLLHFVKESKQDESGMPNNRFLAERTGGTYSTLKVQPAELEDSGVYFCASSQFFQETQYFGPGTRLLVL.